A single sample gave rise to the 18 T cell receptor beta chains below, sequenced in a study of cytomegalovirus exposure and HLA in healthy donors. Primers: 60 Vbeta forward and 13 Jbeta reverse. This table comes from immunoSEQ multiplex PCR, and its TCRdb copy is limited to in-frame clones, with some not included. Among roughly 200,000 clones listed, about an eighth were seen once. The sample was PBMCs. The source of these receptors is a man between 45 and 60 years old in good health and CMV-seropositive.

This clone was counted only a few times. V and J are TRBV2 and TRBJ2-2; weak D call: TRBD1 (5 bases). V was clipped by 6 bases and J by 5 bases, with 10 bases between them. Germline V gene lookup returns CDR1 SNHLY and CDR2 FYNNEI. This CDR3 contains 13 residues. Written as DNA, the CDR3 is TGTGCCAGCAGATTACAGGAAACCGGGGAGCTGTTTTTT. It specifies CASRLQETGELFF.

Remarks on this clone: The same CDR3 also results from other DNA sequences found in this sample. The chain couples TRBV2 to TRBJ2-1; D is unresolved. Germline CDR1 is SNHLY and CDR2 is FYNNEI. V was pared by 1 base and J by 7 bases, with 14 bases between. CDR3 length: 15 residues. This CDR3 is CASSEVGVPGNEQFF. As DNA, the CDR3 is TGTGCCAGCAGTGAAGTGGGTGTACCCGGGAATGAGCAGTTCTTC.

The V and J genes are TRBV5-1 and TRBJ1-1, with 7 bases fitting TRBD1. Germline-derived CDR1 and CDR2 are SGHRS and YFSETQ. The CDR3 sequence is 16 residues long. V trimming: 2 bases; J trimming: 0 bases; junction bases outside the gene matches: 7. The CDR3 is CASSFVTGPMNTEAFF. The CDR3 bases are TGCGCCAGCAGCTTCGTGACAGGGCCCATGAACACTGAAGCTTTCTTT.

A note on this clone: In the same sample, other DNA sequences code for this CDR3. The CDR3 loop reads CASSPDFIPNYGYTF. The CDR3, as DNA: TGTGCCAGCAGTCCCGACTTCATCCCTAACTATGGCTACACCTTC. The chain recombines TRBV2 with TRBJ1-2; no firm D call. This CDR3 contains 15 residues. V gave up 5 bases and J gave up 0 bases, with 13 bases separating them. Germline values: CDR1 SNHLY, CDR2 FYNNEI.

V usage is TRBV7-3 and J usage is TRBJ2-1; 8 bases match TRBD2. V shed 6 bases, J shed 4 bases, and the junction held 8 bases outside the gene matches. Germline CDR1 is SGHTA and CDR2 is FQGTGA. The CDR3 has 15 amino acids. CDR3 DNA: TGTGCCAGCAGTCCACAGCGGGGGAATTACAATGAGCAGTTCTTC. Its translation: CASSPQRGNYNEQFF.

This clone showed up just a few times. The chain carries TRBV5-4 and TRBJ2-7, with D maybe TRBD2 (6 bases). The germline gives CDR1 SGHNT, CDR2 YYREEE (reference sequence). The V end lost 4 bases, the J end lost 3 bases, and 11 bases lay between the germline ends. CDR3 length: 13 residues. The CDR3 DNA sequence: TGTGCCAGCAGCCCGGGACTGCTCTACGAGCAGTACGTC. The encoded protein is CASSPGLLYEQYV.

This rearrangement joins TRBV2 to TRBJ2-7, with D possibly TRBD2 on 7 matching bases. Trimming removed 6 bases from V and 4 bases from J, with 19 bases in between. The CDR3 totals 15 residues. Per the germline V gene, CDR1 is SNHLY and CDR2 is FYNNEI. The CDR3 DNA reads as TGTGCCAGCAGGGGCTCGGGGCGGGGGCTATACGAGCAGTACTTC. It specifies CASRGSGRGLYEQYF.

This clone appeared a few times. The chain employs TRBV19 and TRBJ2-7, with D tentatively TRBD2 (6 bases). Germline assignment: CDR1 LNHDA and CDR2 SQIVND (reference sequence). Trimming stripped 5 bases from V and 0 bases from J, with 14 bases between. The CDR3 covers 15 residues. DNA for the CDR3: TGTGCCAGTAGTCTCATAGGGGACTCCTCCTACGAGCAGTACTTC. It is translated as CASSLIGDSSYEQYF.

For the CDR3, the DNA is TGTGCCAGCAGCTTAGCCCGGGGCACAGATACGCAGTATTTT. This codes for CASSLARGTDTQYF. The chain carries TRBV11-3 and TRBJ2-3; D not resolved. V dropped 1 base and J dropped 1 base, with 6 bases sitting between them. This CDR3 has 14 amino acids. CDR1 and CDR2 from the germline V gene are SGHNT and YENEEA.

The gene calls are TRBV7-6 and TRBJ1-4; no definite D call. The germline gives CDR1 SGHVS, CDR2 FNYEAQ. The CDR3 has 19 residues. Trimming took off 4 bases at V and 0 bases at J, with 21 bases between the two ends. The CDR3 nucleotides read TGTGCCAGCAGCTCAGCACGGGGTGAAACACTTGCAACTAATGAAAAACTGTTTTTT. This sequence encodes CASSSARGETLATNEKLFF.

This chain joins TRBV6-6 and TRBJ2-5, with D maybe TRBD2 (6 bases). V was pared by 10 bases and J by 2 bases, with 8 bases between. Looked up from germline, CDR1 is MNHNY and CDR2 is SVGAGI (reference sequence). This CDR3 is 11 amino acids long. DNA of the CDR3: TGTGCCACGGGACTTCAAGAGACCCAGTACTTC. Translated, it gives CATGLQETQYF.

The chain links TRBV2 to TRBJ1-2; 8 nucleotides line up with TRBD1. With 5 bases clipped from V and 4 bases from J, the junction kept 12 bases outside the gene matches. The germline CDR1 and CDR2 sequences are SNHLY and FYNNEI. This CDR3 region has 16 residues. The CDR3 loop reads CASSPHRAGGGYGYTF. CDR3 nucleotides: TGTGCCAGCAGTCCGCATAGGGCAGGGGGCGGCTATGGCTACACCTTC.

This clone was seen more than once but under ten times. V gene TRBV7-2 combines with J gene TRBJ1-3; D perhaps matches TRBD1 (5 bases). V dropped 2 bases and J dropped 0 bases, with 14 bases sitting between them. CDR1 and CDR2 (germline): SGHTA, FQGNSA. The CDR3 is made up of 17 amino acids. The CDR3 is CASSLYSGSHSGNTIYF. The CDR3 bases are TGTGCCAGCAGCTTATACTCAGGGTCACACTCTGGAAACACCATATATTTT.

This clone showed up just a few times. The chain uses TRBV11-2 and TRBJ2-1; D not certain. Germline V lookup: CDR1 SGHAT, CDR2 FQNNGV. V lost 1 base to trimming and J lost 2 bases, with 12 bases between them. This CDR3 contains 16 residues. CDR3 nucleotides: TGTGCCAGCAGCTTAGTACGGCAGGTGACCTACAATGAGCAGTTCTTC. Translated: CASSLVRQVTYNEQFF.

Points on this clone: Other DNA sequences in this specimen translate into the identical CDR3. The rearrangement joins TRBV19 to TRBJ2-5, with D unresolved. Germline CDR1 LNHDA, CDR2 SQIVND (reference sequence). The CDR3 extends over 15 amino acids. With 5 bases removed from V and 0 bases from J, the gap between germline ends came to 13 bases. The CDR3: CASSLGRAHQETQYF. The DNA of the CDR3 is TGTGCCAGTAGTCTGGGCAGAGCACACCAAGAGACCCAGTACTTC.

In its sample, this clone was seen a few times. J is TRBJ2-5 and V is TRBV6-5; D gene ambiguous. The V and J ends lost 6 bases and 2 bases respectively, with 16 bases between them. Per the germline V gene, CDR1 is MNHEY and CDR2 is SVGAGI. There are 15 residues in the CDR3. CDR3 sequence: CASSLTALQQETQYF. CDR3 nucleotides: TGTGCCAGCAGCCTTACCGCCCTCCAGCAAGAGACCCAGTACTTC.

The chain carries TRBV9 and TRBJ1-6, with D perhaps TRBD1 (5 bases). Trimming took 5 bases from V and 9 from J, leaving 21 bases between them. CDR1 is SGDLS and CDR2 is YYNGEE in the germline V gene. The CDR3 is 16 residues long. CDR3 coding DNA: TGTGCCAGCAGGGTGGGGGGAGAGGGATCCGGTTCACCCCTCCACTTT. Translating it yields CASRVGGEGSGSPLHF.

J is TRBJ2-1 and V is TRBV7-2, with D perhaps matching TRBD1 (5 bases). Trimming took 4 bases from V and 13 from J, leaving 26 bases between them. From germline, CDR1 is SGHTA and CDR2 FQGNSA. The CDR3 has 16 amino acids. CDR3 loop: CASSSLTDNQGSVQFF. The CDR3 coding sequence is TGTGCCAGCAGCTCGCTCACGGACAATCAAGGGTCGGTACAGTTCTTC.